A selection of T cell receptor beta chains follows, all from one sample in a study of CD8 T cells in ankylosing spondylitis. TCRdb reprocessed the 5' RACE reads via MiXCR and lists one record per CDR3 protein. Of approximately 220,000 distinct CDR3 sequences detected, about 26% appear once; the ten largest clones hold approximately 6.6%. Sequencing input: blood, either unsorted or a sorted T cell fraction (not recorded which). Receptors originate from a male donor with ankylosing spondylitis or in good health (not recorded which). Each CDR3 is given with its conserved first and last residue. The D gene is left open where the match is weak. Some rows mark clone size as missing; the rest say once, few, many or name a class of expanded clone.

v_gene	j_gene	abundance	d_gene	CDR3aa	CDR3nt
TRBV7-2	TRBJ2-1	once	TRBD2	CASNPLTSGIGNEQFF	TGTGCCAGCAACCCTTTGACTAGCGGGATCGGGAATGAGCAGTTCTTC
TRBV20-1	TRBJ2-3	few	-	CSAREGDTNTDTQYF	TGCAGTGCTAGAGAGGGGGACACCAACACAGATACGCAGTATTTT
TRBV5-4	TRBJ2-6	-	-	CASSNGPDSGANVLTF	TGTGCCAGCAGCAACGGACCGGACTCTGGGGCCAACGTCCTGACTTTC
TRBV12-3/TRBV12-4	TRBJ2-7	many	-	CASSLGQEYEQYF	TGTGCCAGCAGTTTAGGGCAGGAATACGAGCAGTACTTC
TRBV5-5	TRBJ2-1	once	TRBD2	CASSRTSGAYNEQFF	TGTGCCAGCAGCCGGACTAGCGGAGCCTACAATGAGCAGTTCTTC
TRBV20-1	TRBJ2-7	-	TRBD1	CSVDFALGQGRYEQYF	TGCAGTGTTGACTTTGCACTAGGACAGGGACGGTACGAGCAGTACTTC
TRBV20-1	TRBJ2-3	once	-	CSATRDSGAGQDTQYF	TGCAGTGCGACCAGGGACAGCGGAGCGGGCCAAGATACGCAGTATTTT
TRBV20-1	TRBJ1-4	-	-	CSAVSPVSGYEKLFF	TGCAGTGCTGTCAGCCCCGTGAGTGGTTATGAAAAACTGTTTTTT
TRBV6-6	TRBJ1-5	many	-	CASSFGNQPQHF	TGTGCCAGCAGTTTTGGCAATCAGCCCCAGCATTTT
TRBV10-3	TRBJ2-3	few	-	CAISSSSGYMTDTQYF	TGTGCCATCAGTTCCTCTTCTGGGTACATGACAGATACGCAGTATTTT
TRBV5-1	TRBJ2-2	-	-	CASSPRTYTGELFF	TGCGCCAGCAGCCCCCGGACTTACACCGGGGAGCTGTTTTTT
TRBV6-5	TRBJ2-5	few	-	CASSYSLLGETQYF	TGTGCCAGCAGTTACAGTCTCCTAGGAGAGACCCAGTACTTC
TRBV10-3	TRBJ2-7	once	-	CAISEGGGRYEQYF	TGTGCCATCAGTGAGGGGGGGGGCAGATACGAGCAGTACTTC
TRBV29-1	TRBJ2-2	many	-	CSVGVTGELFF	TGCAGCGTTGGGGTAACCGGGGAGCTGTTTTTT
TRBV7-9	TRBJ1-1	-	-	CASAWGNTEAFF	TGTGCCAGCGCATGGGGGAACACTGAAGCTTTCTTT
TRBV29-1	TRBJ2-3	few	-	CSVDLRESTDTQYF	TGCAGCGTTGACCTCAGAGAAAGCACAGATACGCAGTATTTT
TRBV7-9	TRBJ2-2	many	-	CASSPGLFF	TGTGCCAGCAGCCCAGGGCTGTTTTTT
TRBV20-1	TRBJ2-7	many	-	CSASSSYEQYF	TGCAGTGCTTCCAGCTCCTACGAGCAGTACTTC
TRBV7-8	TRBJ2-5	many	-	CASGGTRQETQYF	TGTGCCAGCGGGGGGACTCGACAAGAGACCCAGTACTTC
TRBV20-1	TRBJ2-1	many	TRBD2	CSARKSSGILSSYNEQFF	TGCAGTGCTAGGAAGTCTAGCGGGATCTTGAGCTCCTACAATGAGCAGTTCTTC
TRBV16	TRBJ1-1	-	-	CASSQSRVLNTEAFF	TGTGCCAGCAGCCAATCCCGGGTCTTAAACACTGAAGCTTTCTTT
TRBV12-3/TRBV12-4	TRBJ2-5	few	-	CAFSSITLGAYYQETQYF	TGTGCCTTCAGTTCCATTACATTGGGGGCCTATTACCAAGAGACCCAGTACTTC
TRBV3-1	TRBJ2-1	few	-	CASSQEGLARRQFF	TGTGCCAGCAGCCAAGAAGGGCTAGCGAGGCGGCAGTTCTTC
TRBV10-3	TRBJ2-6	few	-	CAISDRLSSGANVLTF	TGTGCCATCAGTGACAGGTTATCCTCTGGGGCCAACGTCCTGACTTTC
TRBV5-1	TRBJ2-1	many	-	CASSAQGTDEQFF	TGCGCCAGCAGCGCACAGGGTACCGATGAGCAGTTCTTC
TRBV5-1	TRBJ1-4	many	-	CASSLGRGNEKLFF	TGCGCCAGCAGCTTGGGCAGGGGTAATGAAAAACTGTTTTTT
TRBV12-3/TRBV12-4	TRBJ2-1	many	-	CASSFLLPGDYNEQFF	TGTGCCAGCAGTTTCCTCTTGCCGGGGGATTACAATGAGCAGTTCTTC
TRBV5-1	TRBJ2-7	-	-	CASNSQGGLEYF	TGCGCCAGCAATTCACAGGGCGGCCTTGAGTACTTC
TRBV9	TRBJ1-3	many	-	CASSVGTPKSSGNTIYF	TGTGCCAGCAGCGTCGGGACACCTAAGAGCTCTGGAAACACCATATATTTT
TRBV5-1	TRBJ1-1	many	-	CASSSRTDLNTEAFF	TGCGCCAGCAGCTCCCGGACGGACTTGAACACTGAAGCTTTCTTT
TRBV6-5	TRBJ2-5	-	-	CASSYSIFQETQYF	TGTGCCAGCAGTTACTCGATCTTCCAAGAGACCCAGTACTTC
TRBV9	TRBJ1-5	many	-	CASSVEPRGSNQPQHF	TGTGCCAGCAGCGTAGAGCCCAGGGGTAGCAATCAGCCCCAGCATTTT
TRBV10-2	TRBJ2-1	-	TRBD2	CASRGGLATNEQFF	TGCGCCAGCAGGGGGGGACTAGCTACCAATGAGCAGTTCTTC
TRBV29-1	TRBJ2-3	many	TRBD2	CSVEGGGGADTQYF	TGCAGCGTTGAAGGGGGGGGTGGCGCAGATACGCAGTATTTT
TRBV6-1	TRBJ2-1	-	-	CASSSGPADNEQFF	TGTGCCAGCAGCTCAGGACCAGCGGACAATGAGCAGTTCTTC
TRBV5-1	TRBJ2-4	few	TRBD1	CASSKDPGQQNIQYF	TGCGCCAGCAGCAAAGATCCGGGACAGCAAAACATTCAGTACTTC
TRBV10-3	TRBJ2-3	many	-	CAIKKGDTDTQYF	TGTGCCATCAAGAAAGGGGACACAGATACGCAGTATTTT
TRBV5-1	TRBJ2-2	many	TRBD1	CASSTGTGGTGELFF	TGCGCCAGCAGCACCGGGACAGGGGGTACCGGGGAGCTGTTTTTT
TRBV4-2	TRBJ1-1	-	-	CASSPGGGNTEAFF	TGTGCCAGCAGCCCCGGGGGGGGGAACACTGAAGCTTTCTTT
TRBV9	TRBJ2-5	once	-	CASSALGSPFAETQYF	TGTGCCAGCAGCGCTCTGGGGAGCCCATTCGCAGAGACCCAGTACTTC
TRBV29-1	TRBJ2-3	many	TRBD2	CSALFLSGTGQYF	TGCAGCGCCCTGTTCCTTAGCGGGACGGGGCAGTATTTT
TRBV4-2	TRBJ2-5	-	-	CASSLGVLGYQYF	TGTGCCAGCAGCTTGGGCGTCCTCGGGTACCAGTACTTC
TRBV18	TRBJ2-1	few	TRBD1	CASSRGLDNEQFF	TGTGCCAGCTCAAGGGGGCTAGACAATGAGCAGTTCTTC
TRBV6-2/TRBV6-3	TRBJ2-7	many	-	CASSYSDLYYEQYF	TGTGCCAGCAGTTACAGCGACCTGTACTACGAGCAGTACTTC
TRBV24-1	TRBJ2-1	many	TRBD1	CATSDPATGAYNEQFF	TGTGCCACCAGTGATCCAGCTACAGGGGCCTACAATGAGCAGTTCTTC
TRBV24-1	TRBJ2-1	many	TRBD1	CATQGQVNNEQFF	TGTGCCACCCAAGGACAGGTGAACAATGAGCAGTTCTTC
TRBV27	TRBJ2-4	-	TRBD1	CASSSGDRAGDIQYF	TGTGCCAGCAGTTCAGGGGACAGGGCGGGGGACATTCAGTACTTC
TRBV7-8	TRBJ2-1	many	-	CASSLATGIRYNEQFF	TGTGCCAGCAGCTTAGCGACCGGGATCCGCTACAATGAGCAGTTCTTC
TRBV12-3/TRBV12-4	TRBJ2-7	-	-	CASSEQGIKPEQYF	TGTGCCAGCAGCGAACAGGGAATCAAACCCGAGCAGTACTTC
TRBV4-3	TRBJ2-7	-	TRBD2	CASSQEVTSGPLYEQYF	TGCGCCAGCAGCCAAGAAGTAACTAGCGGGCCGCTCTACGAGCAGTACTTC
TRBV20-1	TRBJ2-5	-	TRBD1	CSAPTGLQETQYF	TGCAGTGCTCCGACAGGGCTCCAAGAGACCCAGTACTTC
TRBV29-1	TRBJ2-5	few	-	CSVEEAGWYF	TGCAGCGTTGAAGAGGCAGGGTGGTACTTC
TRBV5-6	TRBJ2-7	-	TRBD1	CASSSFRDRANYEQYF	TGTGCCAGCAGCTCTTTTCGGGACAGAGCTAACTACGAGCAGTACTTC
TRBV20-1	TRBJ2-7	-	-	CSARDWGNLREQYF	TGCAGTGCTAGAGATTGGGGGAATCTCCGCGAGCAGTACTTC
TRBV12-3/TRBV12-4	TRBJ1-3	many	TRBD1	CANKFQGANTIYF	TGTGCCAACAAATTCCAGGGGGCGAACACCATATATTTT
TRBV5-1	TRBJ2-1	-	-	CASSQTMDSYNEQFF	TGCGCCAGCAGCCAAACTATGGACTCCTACAATGAGCAGTTCTTC
TRBV20-1	TRBJ1-5	many	-	CSAGGPVQSQPQHF	TGCAGTGCTGGTGGACCCGTACAGAGCCAGCCCCAGCATTTT
TRBV10-3	TRBJ1-5	many	-	CAISERSGNSNQPQHF	TGTGCCATCAGTGAGAGGTCTGGGAATAGCAATCAGCCCCAGCATTTT
TRBV25-1	TRBJ2-4	many	TRBD2	CASSDPGLAGVAKNIQYF	TGTGCCAGCAGTGACCCTGGACTAGCGGGGGTGGCCAAAAACATTCAGTACTTC